A selection of T cell receptor beta chains follows, all from one sample in a study of cytomegalovirus exposure and HLA in healthy donors. Assay: immunoSEQ multiplex PCR; the TCRdb copy retains only in-frame clones and omits some. In the table there are 90,000 to 120,000 clones, around 74% of which are singletons. The sequenced material came from PBMCs. These receptor sequences come from a woman aged 40 to 50 in good health and CMV-seropositive. Both conserved end residues are part of each CDR3. D genes are given only for firm matches. Where a row states a size, it is once, few, many or the class of an expanded clone; other rows omit it.

size,V,J,D,DNA,CDR3
-,TRBV2,TRBJ1-2,TRBD1,TGTGCCAGCAGTTTACGACAGGGGGCTGATGGCTACACCTTC,CASSLRQGADGYTF
-,TRBV4-1,TRBJ2-7,-,TGCGCCAGCACCCTTCAACAGACGGATAACTACGAGCAGTACTTC,CASTLQQTDNYEQYF
-,TRBV5-6,TRBJ2-5,TRBD2,TGTGCCAGCAGCTACGGGAGGAGCGAGACCCAGTACTTC,CASSYGRSETQYF
-,TRBV7-2,TRBJ2-3,TRBD1,TGTGCCAGCAGCTTAGTGGGCGGACAGGGGGCCCCAGATACGCAGTATTTT,CASSLVGGQGAPDTQYF
few,TRBV5-6,TRBJ2-6,-,TGTGCCAGCAGCCCGGTTAGCTCTGGGGCCAACGTCCTGACTTTC,CASSPVSSGANVLTF
-,TRBV10-3,TRBJ1-2,-,TGTGCCATCAGTGAGGTGGCAGGAGGCTACACCTTC,CAISEVAGGYTF
-,TRBV5-6,TRBJ2-5,-,TGTGCCAGCAGCGTAGGGGTCCAAGAGACCCAGTACTTC,CASSVGVQETQYF
-,TRBV6-1,TRBJ2-1,TRBD1,TGTGCCACAAAATTCCGGGACAGGCTGTACAATGAGCAGTTCTTC,CATKFRDRLYNEQFF
-,TRBV5-1,TRBJ2-2,TRBD2,TGCGCCAGCAGCTGGACTAGCGGGGGTGGGGAGCTGTTTTTT,CASSWTSGGGELFF
-,TRBV6-6,TRBJ1-5,-,TGTGCCAGCAGTCTCGGCACAGGGCTTAGCAATCAGCCCCAGCATTTT,CASSLGTGLSNQPQHF
-,TRBV7-8,TRBJ1-1,-,TGTGCCAGCAGCTTAGAACAGTTATTGAACACTGAAGCTTTCTTT,CASSLEQLLNTEAFF
-,TRBV6-5,TRBJ2-3,-,TGTGCCAGCAGTCCCCGGGACTCTCAAGATACGCAGTATTTT,CASSPRDSQDTQYF
-,TRBV5-5,TRBJ2-2,-,TGTGCCAGCAGCTTGTATTCCCCTAGGCAGCTGTTTTTT,CASSLYSPRQLFF
-,TRBV10-1,TRBJ1-4,-,TGCGCCAGCAGTAAGGGGCCTCGAGAAAAACTGTTTTTT,CASSKGPREKLFF
-,TRBV25-1,TRBJ1-2,TRBD1,TGTGCCAGCAGTCATCCACAGGGGAGGAACTACTATGGCTACACCTTC,CASSHPQGRNYYGYTF
-,TRBV6-5,TRBJ1-4,TRBD1,TGTGCCAGCGCCGGGACAGCAACTAATGAAAAACTGTTTTTT,CASAGTATNEKLFF
-,TRBV5-4,TRBJ2-3,TRBD2,TGTGCCAGCAGAGTAGCGGGGGGCAGGGATACGCAGTATTTT,CASRVAGGRDTQYF
-,TRBV2,TRBJ2-7,-,TGTGCCAGCAGTTACTCCTACGAGCAGTACTTC,CASSYSYEQYF
-,TRBV9,TRBJ2-5,TRBD1,TGTGCCAGCAGCTCTTCCCCCGGACAGGGCGAGACCCAGTACTTC,CASSSSPGQGETQYF
-,TRBV7-9,TRBJ2-5,-,TGTGCCAGCAGCTTAGCGGAGGTGTACCAAGAGACCCAGTACTTC,CASSLAEVYQETQYF
-,TRBV2,TRBJ2-1,-,TGTGCCAGCAGTCTTGTGGTTAGCTCCTACAATGAGCAGTTCTTC,CASSLVVSSYNEQFF
-,TRBV10-1,TRBJ2-7,-,TGCGCCAGCAGTGATGGGGGGATCTACGAGCAGTACTTC,CASSDGGIYEQYF
-,TRBV27,TRBJ1-6,-,TGTGCCAGCAGCACCAACAGGGATTCACCCCTCCACTTT,CASSTNRDSPLHF
once,TRBV6-1,TRBJ1-5,-,TGTGCCAGCAGTGACCAAAGCAATCAGCCCCAGCATTTT,CASSDQSNQPQHF
-,TRBV19,TRBJ2-1,TRBD2,TGTGCCAGTAGCCTGACTAGCGGGGGCTCCAATGAGCAGTTCTTC,CASSLTSGGSNEQFF
-,TRBV19,TRBJ1-6,-,TGTGCCAGTAGTTACAGTAATTCACCCCTCCACTTT,CASSYSNSPLHF
-,TRBV2,TRBJ1-1,-,TGTGCGAGTAGCAGGAACACTGAAGCTTTCTTT,CASSRNTEAFF
-,TRBV5-6,TRBJ2-2,-,TGTGCCAGCAGCAAGGGGGCGAACACCGGGGAGCTGTTTTTT,CASSKGANTGELFF
-,TRBV29-1,TRBJ1-3,-,TGCAGCGTTGGGGACACTGGAAACACCATATATTTT,CSVGDTGNTIYF
-,TRBV2,TRBJ1-5,TRBD1,TGTGCCAGCAGCTTACAGGGGGCGCCGGGCAATCAGCCCCAGCATTTT,CASSLQGAPGNQPQHF
-,TRBV29-1,TRBJ1-1,-,TGCAGCGTTGGCGGACAGAACACTGAAGCTTTCTTT,CSVGGQNTEAFF
-,TRBV9,TRBJ2-5,TRBD1,TGTGCCTCCACCCGGAGGGGGGACAGGGTAGGGGAGACCCAGTACTTC,CASTRRGDRVGETQYF
-,TRBV5-8,TRBJ2-3,-,TGTGCCAGTATCGTTTCGGACAGAGCCACAGATACGCAGTATTTT,CASIVSDRATDTQYF
-,TRBV2,TRBJ1-2,-,TGTGCCAGCAGGAAAGGCGGGGGGGAATCCTATGGCTACACCTTC,CASRKGGGESYGYTF
few,TRBV4-2,TRBJ2-3,TRBD1,TGTGCCAGCAGCCAAGTAGGGACAGTCACTAGCACAGATACGCAGTATTTT,CASSQVGTVTSTDTQYF
-,TRBV9,TRBJ1-1,-,TGTGCCAGCAGCCCTCTCCTACCGAGTGAAGCTTTCTTT,CASSPLLPSEAFF
-,TRBV10-3,TRBJ1-2,-,TGTGCCATCAGTGAGTCTGTCCCAAATAACTATGGCTACACCTTC,CAISESVPNNYGYTF
-,TRBV7-2,TRBJ1-3,-,TGTGCCAGCGCCCCCGCGTTCGGAAACACCATATATTTT,CASAPAFGNTIYF
-,TRBV4-2,TRBJ2-7,-,TGTGCCAGCAGCCAAGATCTCTCTAGCTACGAGCAGTACTTC,CASSQDLSSYEQYF
few,TRBV18,TRBJ2-7,-,TGTGCCAGCTCATCAGGACAGTTCTACGAGCAGTACTTC,CASSSGQFYEQYF
-,TRBV7-9,TRBJ1-2,TRBD1,TGTGCCAGCAGCCAGACAGGGGGCGACGGCTACACCTTC,CASSQTGGDGYTF
-,TRBV7-2,TRBJ2-3,TRBD1,TGTGCCAGCAGCCCGGTCCGATACACGGGACAGGGGGTAACAGATACGCAGTATTTT,CASSPVRYTGQGVTDTQYF
-,TRBV7-9,TRBJ1-1,-,TGTGCCAGCATCTACTTCACAGGCCTCATGAACACTGAAGCTTTCTTT,CASIYFTGLMNTEAFF
-,TRBV19,TRBJ1-1,-,TGTGCCAGTAGTATAGATGGAGGGTACACTGAAGCTTTCTTT,CASSIDGGYTEAFF
-,TRBV13,TRBJ1-6,-,TGTGCCAGCAGTCCCGGGGGGACGGTAAATTCACCCCTCCACTTT,CASSPGGTVNSPLHF
-,TRBV18,TRBJ1-1,-,TGTGCCAGCTCAACTAACAGGGAAGCTTTCTTT,CASSTNREAFF
once,TRBV30,TRBJ1-5,-,TGTGCCTGGAGTGGTCAGGGAAATCAGCCCCAGCATTTT,CAWSGQGNQPQHF
-,TRBV5-6,TRBJ1-2,-,TGTGCCAGCACCTTGACAGAAAGAGATGGCTACACCTTC,CASTLTERDGYTF
-,TRBV19,TRBJ2-6,TRBD1,TGTGCCAGCTCCTTGGGACAGGTAGCTGGGGCCAACGTCCTGACTTTC,CASSLGQVAGANVLTF